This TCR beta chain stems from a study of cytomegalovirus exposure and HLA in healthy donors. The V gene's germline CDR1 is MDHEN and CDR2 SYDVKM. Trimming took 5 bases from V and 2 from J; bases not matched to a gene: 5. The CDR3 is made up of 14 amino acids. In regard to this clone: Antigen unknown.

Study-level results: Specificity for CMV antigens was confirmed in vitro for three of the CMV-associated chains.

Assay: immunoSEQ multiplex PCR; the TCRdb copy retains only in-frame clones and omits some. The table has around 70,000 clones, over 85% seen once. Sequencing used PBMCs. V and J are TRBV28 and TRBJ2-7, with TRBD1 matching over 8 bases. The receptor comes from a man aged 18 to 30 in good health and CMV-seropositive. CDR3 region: CASSPRQGPYEQYF. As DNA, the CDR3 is TGTGCCAGCAGTCCCCGACAGGGGCCCTACGAGCAGTACTTC.